The 2 T cell receptor beta chains listed next were all sequenced from one sample in a study of PD-1 blockade in classical Hodgkin lymphoma. Method: immunoSEQ multiplex PCR; TCRdb's copy keeps in-frame clones and lacks some. This table has about 40,000 clones, about three quarters appearing once. The patients all showed relapse after autologous stem cell transplantation, while their brentuximab vedotin exposure varied. The sequences come from peripheral blood mononuclear cells (PBMCs), collected at baseline. These receptors were collected from a human donor with classical Hodgkin lymphoma.

This chain connects TRBV27 to TRBJ2-5; a possible D gene is TRBD1 (5 bases). Trimming removed 2 bases from V and 5 bases from J, with 9 bases in between. Looked up from germline, CDR1 is MNHEY and CDR2 is SMNVEV (reference sequence). The CDR3 runs 13 residues. CDR3 region: CASSLRGAETQYF. CDR3 sequence (DNA): TGTGCCAGCAGTTTAAGGGGCGCCGAGACCCAGTACTTC.

This clone has only one observation. The rearrangement joins TRBV30 to TRBJ2-1; D possibly matches TRBD1 or TRBD2 (5 bases each). The CDR3 length is 15 residues. CDR1 and CDR2 (germline): GTSNPN, SVGIG (reference sequence). The V end was cut by 0 bases, the J end by 5 bases, with 14 bases between. CDR3 in DNA: TGTGCCTGGAGTGTACTAGGCAGGGTCCACAATGAGCAGTTCTTC. It encodes CAWSVLGRVHNEQFF.